The TCR beta chain under discussion was sequenced for a study of blood T cell repertoires in COVID-19. Across the whole study: PBMCs, B-cell-depleted T cells, or T cells provided the cDNA or gDNA that made up the material.

CDR1 is SGHTA and CDR2 is FQGTGA in the germline V gene. This CDR3 spans 13 amino acids. The J segment lost 5 bases and the V segment lost 5 bases, leaving 5 bases of the junction unmatched. How the authors handled the data: Estimated nucleated cell counts came from reference gene primer amplification. TCRdb's copy holds only in-frame clones and misses some; the assay was immunoSEQ multiplex PCR. V, J and clone size derive from that table, while D and trimming were established from the DNA sequence. The table lists roughly 92,000 clones, over 80% of them singletons. This receptor was obtained from a woman aged 80 or older with active or convalescent COVID-19. Sequencing was carried out using peripheral blood. The chain uses TRBV7-3 and TRBJ2-5; 7 nucleotides line up with TRBD2. CDR3 DNA: TGTGCCAGCAGCCCCGGACTAGGGGAGACCCAGTACTTC. Translated, it gives CASSPGLGETQYF. The full variable domain, its missing parts supplied by reference TRBV7-3 and TRBJ2-5, is GAGVSQTPSNKVTEKGKYVELRCDPISGHTALYWYRQSLGQGPEFLIYFQGTGAADDSGLPNDRFFAVRPEGSVSTLKIQRTERGDSAVYLCASSPGLGETQYFGPGTRLLVL.